This TCR beta chain was sequenced for a study of cytomegalovirus exposure and HLA in healthy donors. Study details: A subsequent analysis reported that the roughly 120 validation repertoires were produced on the same platform that had also been used for the roughly 670 first-cohort repertoires. The study's findings and limits: Usually a TCR sequence was rare, but some public TCRs were found in many donors. Reported performance of the classifier showed diagnosis of cytomegalovirus status with high specificity and sensitivity.

A remark on this clone: Antigen: not known.

The germline V gene encodes CDR1 SGHRS and CDR2 YFSETQ. The CDR3 extends over 14 amino acids. V lost 2 bases and J 0 bases, leaving 7 bases between the germline ends. Measured with immunoSEQ multiplex PCR; TCRdb has only the in-frame clones, and not every one. Found here are roughly 100,000 clones, approximately 86% of them singletons; the top ten hold approximately 4%. The sequenced sample consisted of PBMCs. This clonotype was sampled from a woman aged 18 to 35 in good health and CMV-seropositive. The chain links TRBV5-1 to TRBJ2-3, with a weak D call TRBD1 (6 bases). The DNA of the CDR3 is TGCGCCAGCAGCTTAGGGGGAAGCACAGATACGCAGTATTTT. The encoded protein is CASSLGGSTDTQYF.